This entry is about one T cell receptor beta chain. This sample stems from a study of Ad26.COV2.S vaccination and SARS-CoV-2 variants. Clones were sequenced by immunoSEQ multiplex PCR, and TCRdb holds only the in-frame ones, with some missing. This table holds approximately 340,000 clones, 92% found once. CDR3 length: 18 amino acids. Germline-derived CDR1 and CDR2 are MNHEY and SMNVEV (reference sequence). V dropped 1 base and J dropped 1; count of bases not matched to a gene: 4. The specimen was peripheral blood, collected after recovery from COVID-19. The TCR was taken from a human donor who had recovered from COVID-19. The genes are TRBV27 and TRBJ2-2; 12 bases agree with TRBD2. This CDR3 reads CASSLFPSGGENTGELFF. The CDR3 DNA follows: TGTGCCAGCAGTTTATTCCCTAGCGGGGGGGAGAACACCGGGGAGCTGTTTTTT.